This T cell receptor (beta chain) was documented in a study of T cells in Graves' hyperthyroidism and ophthalmopathy. There are 11 residues in the CDR3. Per germline, CDR1 SGHDT and CDR2 YYEEEE. The V end lost 4 bases, the J end lost 3 bases, and 5 bases lay between the germline ends. This clonotype was recorded many times. TCR beta CDR3 regions were amplified from RNA. First-round RT-PCR with HTBI primers amplified the TCR CDR3 region. TCRdb called the multiplex PCR reads again in MiXCR, with one record for every CDR3 protein. Among roughly 520,000 distinct CDR3 sequences listed, around a quarter were seen once.

The V and J genes are TRBV5-6 and TRBJ2-7; D not certain. This receptor was identified in a woman in her 30s with Graves' ophthalmopathy. The sample comprised blood. In DNA, the CDR3 is TGTGCCAGCAGCCTGATCTACGAGCAGTACTTC. It encodes CASSLIYEQYF. Combining the CDR3 with reference TRBV5-6 and TRBJ2-7 gives the whole variable domain DAGVTQSPTHLIKTRGQQVTLRCSPKSGHDTVSWYQQALGQGPQFIFQYYEEEERQRGNFPDRFSGHQFPNYSSELNVNALLLGDSALYLCASSLIYEQYFGPGTRLTVT.